These 13 T cell receptor beta chains were sequenced from one sample in a study of human thymus T cells. Only in-frame clones appear in the TCRdb table, and some are missing; sequencing was by immunoSEQ multiplex PCR. This sample yields about 43,000 clones, of which 95% are seen a single time; 0.15% to 0.2% belongs to the top ten. The sequencing input was blood. Receptor source: a girl under three years old with a congenital heart defect but otherwise immunologically healthy.

CDR3 nucleotide sequence: TGTGCCAGCAGTGATGGGGGGAGGACCGGGGAGCTGTTTTTT. It codes for CASSDGGRTGELFF. The chain is built from TRBV2 and TRBJ2-2; D might be TRBD2 (6 bases). V was pared by 3 bases and J by 5 bases, with 10 bases between. Germline loops: CDR1 SNHLY, CDR2 FYNNEI. The CDR3 covers 14 residues.

This chain uses TRBV10-3 with TRBJ2-2, with 13 nucleotides matching TRBD2. The CDR3 is made up of 14 amino acids. Per germline, CDR1 ENHRY and CDR2 SYGVKD. V lost 6 bases to trimming and J lost 5 bases; unmatched junction nucleotides: 0. CDR3 loop: CAIRGLAGTGELFF. The CDR3 region has the DNA TGTGCCATCAGGGGACTAGCGGGAACCGGGGAGCTGTTTTTT.

The chain carries TRBV27 and TRBJ2-6; 10 bases align to TRBD2. In germline, CDR1 is MNHEY, CDR2 SMNVEV (reference sequence). This CDR3 is built from 16 residues. V lost 7 bases, J lost 3 bases, and 6 bases stayed unmatched. The CDR3 DNA follows: TGTGCCAGCAAGCCTAGCGGGAGTGGTGGGGCCAACGTCCTGACTTTC. This gives the protein CASKPSGSGGANVLTF. Drawing the rest from reference TRBV27 and TRBJ2-6, the complete variable domain is EAQVTQNPRYLITVTGKKLTVTCSQNMNHEYMSWYRQDPGLGLRQIYYSMNVEVTDKGDVPEGYKVSRKEKRNFPLILESPSPNQTSLYFCASKPSGSGGANVLTFGAGSRLTVL.

In nucleotides, the CDR3 is TGTGCCAGCAGTGTGACAGGACTAGCCAAAAACATTCAGTACTTC. Translating gives CASSVTGLAKNIQYF. The chain carries TRBV2 and TRBJ2-4; possible D gene TRBD1, 6 bases. Trimming left V 4 bases short and J 0 bases short, with 10 bases between. There are 15 residues in the CDR3. The germline CDR1 and CDR2 sequences are SNHLY and FYNNEI.

This clone was seen just once. The rearrangement joins TRBV18 to TRBJ2-5, with D perhaps being TRBD1 or TRBD2 (5 bases each). Trimming took 1 base from V and 1 from J, leaving 7 bases between them. CDR3 length: 14 residues. Per the germline V gene, CDR1 is KGHSH and CDR2 is LQKENI. CDR3 DNA: TGTGCCAGCTCACCACTGGGGGTCCAAGAGACCCAGTACTTC. As protein: CASSPLGVQETQYF. Combining the CDR3 with reference TRBV18 and TRBJ2-5 gives the whole variable domain NAGVMQNPRHLVRRRGQEARLRCSPMKGHSHVYWYRQLPEEGLKFMVYLQKENIIDESGMPKERFSAEFPKEGPSILRIQQVVRGDSAAYFCASSPLGVQETQYFGPGTRLLVL.

This chain links TRBV27 with TRBJ2-7; D unresolved. V was trimmed by 2 bases and J by 1 base, leaving 9 bases between them. The germline V gene has CDR1 MNHEY and CDR2 SMNVEV (reference sequence). The CDR3 is 14 amino acids. Here the CDR3 DNA reads TGTGCCAGCAGTTTACGAAGGGATTCCTACGAGCAGTACTTC. This gives the protein CASSLRRDSYEQYF.

V and J are TRBV7-9 and TRBJ1-2; 7 bases are a match to TRBD1. Losses at the gene ends were 5 bases for V and 2 bases for J; bases not matched to a gene: 2. Germline-derived CDR1 and CDR2 are SEHNR and FQNEAQ (reference sequence). The CDR3 loop spans 13 amino acids. CDR3 protein: CASSTTGNYGYTF. As DNA, the CDR3 is TGTGCCAGCAGCACGACAGGGAACTATGGCTACACCTTC.

The chain recombines TRBV4-2 with TRBJ2-7, with no clear D. Per the germline V gene, CDR1 is LGHNA and CDR2 is YNFKEQ. The CDR3 is 13 residues long. Trimming left V 0 bases short and J 4 bases short, with 7 bases between. CDR3 amino acids: CASSQERSYEQYF. CDR3 DNA sequence: TGTGCCAGCAGCCAAGAAAGGTCTTACGAGCAGTACTTC.

This chain uses TRBV7-9 with TRBJ2-3; TRBD2 might be the D (5 bases). Germline V gene sequence: CDR1 SEHNR, CDR2 FQNEAQ (reference sequence). The length of the CDR3 is 15 residues. Trimming removed 5 bases from V and 6 bases from J, with 18 bases in between. The CDR3 sequence is CASSPLAGNSDTQYF. The CDR3 DNA reads as TGTGCCAGCAGCCCCCTAGCCGGGAATTCGGATACGCAGTATTTT.

The V call is TRBV6-4, the J call TRBJ2-1; 12 bases align to TRBD2. The CDR3 loop spans 16 amino acids. Germline assignment: CDR1 MRHNA and CDR2 SNTAGT. V dropped 6 bases and J dropped 2; count of bases not matched to a gene: 5. CDR3 DNA: TGTGCCAGCAGCTCTAGCGGGAGGGCCGCCTACAATGAGCAGTTCTTC. This gives the protein CASSSSGRAAYNEQFF.

This clone was recorded once. The gene calls are TRBV5-1 and TRBJ1-5; D gene uncertain. Trimming cost V 0 bases and J 0 bases, with 10 bases left between them. The CDR3 length is 16 residues. Germline assignment: CDR1 SGHRS and CDR2 YFSETQ. The CDR3 region is CASSLEAEYSNQPQHF. CDR3 bases: TGCGCCAGCAGCTTGGAGGCGGAATATAGCAATCAGCCCCAGCATTTT.

The genes are TRBV27 and TRBJ2-4; D is possibly TRBD2 (5 bases). CDR3 size: 13 residues. Per the germline V gene, CDR1 is MNHEY and CDR2 is SMNVEV (reference sequence). V lost 5 bases to trimming and J lost 8 bases, with 13 bases between them. CDR3 DNA: TGTGCCAGCAGTCCCCGGACGCGGGACATTCAGTACTTC. Its translation: CASSPRTRDIQYF.

The J gene is TRBJ2-1, the V gene TRBV6-7; D remains unclear. TRBV6-7 is assigned to the ORF class and has an uncertain function. The CDR3 covers 18 residues. Trimming shortened V by 2 bases and J by 0 bases, and 17 bases separated the two germline ends. The CDR3 sequence: CASSYEVASPLSYNEQFF. Here the CDR3 DNA reads TGTGCCAGCAGTTACGAAGTAGCCTCCCCTCTCTCCTACAATGAGCAGTTCTTC.